The rows below give T cell receptor beta chains drawn from one sample of a study of shared clonotypes between healthy human individuals. Sequenced by immunoSEQ multiplex PCR; TCRdb stores in-frame clones only, minus some. The sample lists 1,500,000 or so clones, around 95% occurring once. The source material was naive CD4+ T cells sorted from blood. All receptors come from a man aged 25 to 45 in good health. CDR3s include the opening cysteine and the closing phenylalanine or tryptophan. A D gene is named only where the DNA matches it firmly. The size of a clone is reported for some rows only, either as once, few or many, or as a class for expanded clones.

V	J	D	size	CDR3	DNA
TRBV6-5	TRBJ2-1	NA	once	CASSRERYNEQFF	TGTGCCAGCAGCCGGGAGCGATACAATGAGCAGTTCTTC
TRBV18	TRBJ1-4	NA	NA	CASSPSQPEKLFF	TGTGCCAGCTCACCCTCCCAACCGGAAAAACTGTTTTTT
TRBV7-2	TRBJ2-3	TRBD2	NA	CASSPPPGLSYTQYF	TGTGCCAGCAGCCCACCCCCGGGACTATCCTATACGCAGTATTTT
TRBV5-1	TRBJ1-2	NA	NA	CASSSAQGNYGYTF	TGCGCCAGCAGCTCGGCTCAGGGGAACTATGGCTACACCTTC
TRBV29-1	TRBJ2-2	NA	NA	CSVTLVGVELFF	TGCAGCGTTACACTTGTAGGTGTGGAGCTGTTTTTT
TRBV28	TRBJ1-5	NA	NA	CASSSPGESNQPQHF	TGTGCCAGCAGTTCTCCAGGGGAAAGCAATCAGCCCCAGCATTTT
TRBV7-8	TRBJ1-1	NA	once	CASSPQGGGARAFF	TGTGCCAGCAGCCCCCAAGGCGGGGGGGCGAGAGCTTTCTTT
TRBV14	TRBJ2-3	NA	NA	CASSQVRGTDTQYF	TGTGCCAGCAGCCAAGTGCGGGGAACAGATACGCAGTATTTT
TRBV11-2	TRBJ1-1	NA	once	CASSLATGMNTEAFF	TGTGCCAGCAGCTTAGCGACAGGCATGAACACTGAAGCTTTCTTT
TRBV20-1	TRBJ2-5	TRBD1	NA	CSAQGAETQYF	TGCAGTGCGCAGGGGGCTGAGACCCAGTACTTC
TRBV7-9	TRBJ2-7	TRBD2	NA	CASSPFTSGMASYEQYF	TGTGCCAGCAGCCCCTTCACTAGCGGGATGGCCTCCTACGAGCAGTACTTC
TRBV5-4	TRBJ2-2	TRBD2	NA	CASSSTSGAPGGELFF	TGTGCCAGCAGTTCGACTAGCGGGGCCCCGGGCGGGGAGCTGTTTTTT
TRBV19	TRBJ1-4	NA	NA	CASQDNYNEKLFF	TGTGCCAGCCAGGACAACTATAATGAAAAACTGTTTTTT
TRBV5-1	TRBJ2-3	NA	NA	CASSSGGTGFADTQYF	TGCGCCAGCAGCTCGGGTGGTACGGGTTTTGCAGATACGCAGTATTTT
TRBV14	TRBJ2-6	NA	NA	CASSPAMTGFSGANVLTF	TGTGCCAGCAGCCCCGCCATGACAGGATTCTCTGGGGCCAACGTCCTGACTTTC
TRBV7-3	TRBJ2-1	TRBD2	NA	CASSLAGGPNEQFF	TGTGCCAGCAGCTTAGCGGGAGGCCCCAATGAGCAGTTCTTC
TRBV2	TRBJ1-1	NA	NA	CASSGQPMGAFF	TGTGCCAGCAGCGGACAGCCCATGGGAGCTTTCTTT
TRBV30	TRBJ1-3	NA	NA	CAWSVGSGNTIYF	TGTGCCTGGAGTGTAGGCTCTGGAAACACCATATATTTT
TRBV5-1	TRBJ2-3	NA	NA	CASSLATSTDTQYF	TGCGCCAGCAGCTTGGCAACCTCCACAGATACGCAGTATTTT
TRBV29-1	TRBJ2-7	NA	NA	CSVGGAYEQYF	TGCAGCGTTGGTGGAGCCTACGAGCAGTACTTC
TRBV5-1	TRBJ2-6	NA	few	CASSFSGANVLTF	TGCGCCAGCAGCTTCTCTGGGGCCAACGTCCTGACTTTC
TRBV10-1	TRBJ1-2	NA	NA	CASSESGNDGYTF	TGCGCCAGCAGTGAGTCTGGGAACGATGGCTACACCTTC
TRBV15	TRBJ1-5	TRBD1	NA	CATSIDRGGQPQHF	TGTGCCACCAGCATCGACAGGGGAGGACAGCCCCAGCATTTT
TRBV7-3	TRBJ1-2	NA	NA	CASSLGRSNYGYTF	TGTGCCAGCAGCTTGGGTCGATCTAACTATGGCTACACCTTC
TRBV4-1	TRBJ2-2	TRBD2	NA	CASSQDPAGSTGELFF	TGCGCCAGCAGCCAAGATCCAGCGGGGAGCACCGGGGAGCTGTTTTTT
TRBV30	TRBJ1-5	NA	NA	CAWSGGNNQPQHF	TGTGCCTGGAGTGGGGGGAACAATCAGCCCCAGCATTTT
TRBV16	TRBJ2-3	NA	NA	CASSLRDDTQYF	TGTGCCAGCAGTCTCCGAGATGATACGCAGTATTTT
TRBV6-5	TRBJ2-5	NA	NA	CASSYSKETQYF	TGTGCCAGCAGTTACTCAAAAGAGACCCAGTACTTC
TRBV7-9	TRBJ2-1	NA	NA	CASSFSGTYNEQFF	TGTGCCAGCAGCTTCTCGGGTACCTACAATGAGCAGTTCTTC
TRBV27	TRBJ2-4	TRBD2	NA	CASRGTSLAIQYF	TGTGCCAGTCGGGGGACTAGCCTAGCCATTCAGTACTTC
TRBV14	TRBJ2-1	NA	NA	CASRGLSSYNEQFF	TGTGCCAGCAGAGGGTTGAGCTCCTACAATGAGCAGTTCTTC
TRBV7-3	TRBJ2-3	NA	few	CASGVGRGDTQYF	TGTGCCAGCGGCGTCGGGAGAGGAGATACGCAGTATTTT
TRBV10-3	TRBJ2-1	TRBD2	NA	CALRTSGSDEQFF	TGTGCCCTGCGGACTAGCGGGAGCGATGAGCAGTTCTTC
TRBV18	TRBJ2-3	TRBD1	NA	CASSPLGQGTSTDTQYF	TGTGCCAGCTCACCATTAGGACAGGGAACTAGCACAGATACGCAGTATTTT
TRBV18	TRBJ2-7	NA	NA	CASSPQQAVTYEQYF	TGTGCCAGCTCACCCCAACAGGCCGTCACCTACGAGCAGTACTTC
TRBV19	TRBJ1-2	NA	NA	CASSGRGAQVEGYTF	TGTGCCAGTAGTGGACGCGGGGCGCAGGTAGAAGGCTACACCTTC
TRBV28	TRBJ1-1	TRBD1	NA	CASWGDRVNTEAFF	TGTGCCAGCTGGGGGGACAGGGTAAACACTGAAGCTTTCTTT
TRBV10-3	TRBJ2-3	NA	NA	CAIRPLSSSTDTQYF	TGTGCCATCAGACCCCTAAGTTCTAGCACAGATACGCAGTATTTT
TRBV12-5	TRBJ2-1	TRBD2	NA	CASGLPPLADDNEQFF	TGTGCTAGTGGCTTGCCCCCACTAGCGGACGACAATGAGCAGTTCTTC
TRBV6-1	TRBJ2-3	TRBD2	NA	CASSEMRTSGSTDTQYF	TGTGCCAGCAGTGAGATGAGGACTAGCGGGAGCACAGATACGCAGTATTTT
TRBV5-1	TRBJ1-1	NA	NA	CASSLLGQGNTEAFF	TGCGCCAGCAGCTTGCTGGGGCAGGGGAACACTGAAGCTTTCTTT
TRBV18	TRBJ1-2	TRBD1	NA	CASSPIGQGSNYGYTF	TGTGCCAGCTCACCAATCGGACAGGGAAGCAACTATGGCTACACCTTC
TRBV5-1	TRBJ2-3	TRBD2	once	CASSLSAGGRTDTQYF	TGCGCCAGCAGCTTGTCTGCGGGAGGACGCACAGATACGCAGTATTTT
TRBV29-1	TRBJ2-5	TRBD2	NA	CSVVSSGRGETQYF	TGCAGCGTTGTTTCTAGCGGGAGGGGAGAGACCCAGTACTTC
TRBV7-9	TRBJ1-2	TRBD1	NA	CASSQGQGIGYTF	TGTGCCAGCAGCCAGGGACAGGGGATTGGCTACACCTTC
TRBV7-8	TRBJ2-2	TRBD1	NA	CASSFPGGALGGELFF	TGTGCCAGCAGCTTCCCAGGGGGCGCCCTCGGCGGGGAGCTGTTTTTT
TRBV6-1	TRBJ2-2	NA	NA	CASSFEGLFGELFF	TGTGCCAGCAGTTTCGAGGGGTTGTTCGGGGAGCTGTTTTTT
TRBV5-6	TRBJ2-7	NA	NA	CASSTDHSDSYEQYF	TGTGCCAGCAGCACGGACCATTCCGACTCCTACGAGCAGTACTTC